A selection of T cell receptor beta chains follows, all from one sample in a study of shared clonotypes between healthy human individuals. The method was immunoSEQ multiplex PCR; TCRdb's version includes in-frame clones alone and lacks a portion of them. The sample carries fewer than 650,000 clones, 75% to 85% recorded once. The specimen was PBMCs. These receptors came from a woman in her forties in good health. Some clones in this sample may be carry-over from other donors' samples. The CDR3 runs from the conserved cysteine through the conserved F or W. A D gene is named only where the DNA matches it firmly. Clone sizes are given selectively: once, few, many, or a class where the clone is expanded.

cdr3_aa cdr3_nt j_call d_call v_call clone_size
CASSLVSASGYGYTF TGTGCCAGCAGCTTAGTGTCGGCGAGCGGCTATGGCTACACCTTC TRBJ1-2 NA TRBV7-4 NA
CASSLVGLAGGGEQFF TGTGCCAGCAGCTTAGTTGGCCTAGCGGGAGGGGGTGAGCAGTTCTTC TRBJ2-1 TRBD2 TRBV7-8 NA
CASSVEWVGTDTQYF TGTGCCAGCAGTGTGGAGTGGGTTGGCACAGATACGCAGTATTTT TRBJ2-3 NA TRBV6-1 NA
CASSYGQSSTDTQYF TGTGCCAGCAGCTATGGACAGAGCAGCACAGATACGCAGTATTTT TRBJ2-3 NA TRBV7-9 NA
CASSLQGEGTEAFF TGTGCCAGCTCACTACAGGGGGAAGGGACTGAAGCTTTCTTT TRBJ1-1 TRBD1 TRBV18 NA
CAWSVAGGTFGAFF TGTGCCTGGAGTGTAGCAGGGGGGACGTTTGGAGCTTTCTTT TRBJ1-1 TRBD1 TRBV30 once
CASSFSGRGPDTQYF TGTGCCAGCAGCTTTAGCGGGAGGGGACCAGATACGCAGTATTTT TRBJ2-3 TRBD2 TRBV11-3 NA
CATSRDRQGRGYTF TGTGCCACCAGCAGAGATAGACAGGGGCGAGGCTACACCTTC TRBJ1-2 TRBD1 TRBV15 NA
CASSQMGQGFYEQYF TGTGCCAGCAGCCAGATGGGACAGGGCTTTTACGAGCAGTACTTC TRBJ2-7 TRBD1 TRBV7-9 once
CATSREGGSSYEQYF TGTGCCACCAGCAGAGAGGGAGGGAGCTCCTACGAGCAGTACTTC TRBJ2-7 TRBD2 TRBV15 few